These T cell receptor beta chains were read from a single sample in a study of T cell responses to AZD1222 COVID-19 vaccine. Profiled with immunoSEQ multiplex PCR; TCRdb holds only in-frame clones, not every one. Among 120,000 or so clones, around 89% were seen once, and the ten largest hold approximately 3.5%. The sample consisted of peripheral blood, taken 28 days after the second AZD1222 dose. All receptors come from an adult who received the AZD1222 COVID-19 vaccine. The CDR3 runs from the conserved cysteine through the conserved F or W. D genes are given only for firm matches. Rows may omit the clone size; those that give it use once, few, many or a size class.

abundance,v_gene,d_gene,j_gene,CDR3aa,CDR3nt
-,TRBV2,TRBD1,TRBJ2-1,CASRYGTGHNEQFF,TGTGCCAGCAGGTACGGGACAGGACACAATGAGCAGTTCTTC
-,TRBV4-1,-,TRBJ1-2,CASSQQAGKTFYGYTF,TGCGCCAGCAGCCAACAGGCAGGCAAAACCTTTTATGGCTACACCTTC
-,TRBV5-1,TRBD2,TRBJ2-7,CASSVTGEGAGGSYEQYF,TGCGCCAGCAGCGTTACAGGGGAGGGAGCGGGAGGCTCCTACGAGCAGTACTTC
few,TRBV23-1,TRBD2,TRBJ2-1,CASKRAGARAYNEQFF,TGCGCCAGCAAGAGGGCGGGAGCCAGGGCCTACAATGAGCAGTTCTTC
-,TRBV9,-,TRBJ1-2,CASSVAPSRGSYGYTF,TGTGCCAGCAGCGTAGCCCCCAGCAGGGGAAGCTATGGCTACACCTTC
-,TRBV25-1,TRBD2,TRBJ2-5,CASSEFTSGWETQYF,TGTGCCAGCAGTGAGTTTACTAGCGGCTGGGAGACCCAGTACTTC
-,TRBV5-5,-,TRBJ1-2,CASSLSVFGQRYYGYTF,TGTGCCAGCAGCTTGTCCGTTTTTGGACAGCGCTACTATGGCTACACCTTC
-,TRBV14,TRBD1,TRBJ2-3,CASGRIGGIGDTQYF,TGTGCCAGCGGACGTATAGGGGGCATCGGAGATACGCAGTATTTT
-,TRBV4-2,-,TRBJ2-2,CASSPKEGTLPLTGELFF,TGTGCCAGCAGCCCCAAGGAGGGGACGTTGCCGTTAACCGGGGAGCTGTTTTTT
-,TRBV3-1/TRBV3-2,-,TRBJ2-5,CATEDSLETQYF,TGTGCCACCGAGGACAGTTTAGAGACCCAGTACTTC
-,TRBV11-1,TRBD1,TRBJ2-7,CASSLRDRGIYEQYF,TGTGCCAGCAGCTTGAGGGACAGGGGTATCTACGAGCAGTACTTC
-,TRBV11-2,-,TRBJ1-2,CASTSLKDTGTAGYGYTF,TGTGCCAGCACCTCACTCAAAGACACCGGGACGGCCGGCTATGGCTACACCTTC
-,TRBV6-5,TRBD2,TRBJ2-3,CAGRGLADPYF,TGTGCCGGTAGGGGACTAGCGGATCCGTATTTT
-,TRBV7-8,-,TRBJ2-7,CASSRTDLEQYF,TGTGCCAGCAGCAGGACAGACCTCGAGCAGTACTTC
few,TRBV5-1,-,TRBJ1-6,CASSENHVVNSPLHF,TGCGCCAGCAGTGAAAACCACGTAGTCAATTCACCCCTCCACTTT
-,TRBV3-1/TRBV3-2,-,TRBJ2-7,CASSRGPPLGEQYF,TGTGCCAGCAGCCGGGGCCCTCCACTTGGCGAGCAGTACTTC
-,TRBV9,-,TRBJ1-1,CASSADAKGGTEAFF,TGTGCCAGCAGCGCGGATGCTAAGGGGGGGACTGAAGCTTTCTTT
-,TRBV7-6,-,TRBJ1-2,CASSLGGNYGYTF,TGTGCCAGCAGCCTAGGGGGTAACTATGGCTACACCTTC
-,TRBV6-4,-,TRBJ1-1,CASSERSGAGTEAFF,TGTGCCAGCAGTGAAAGGTCAGGGGCAGGGACTGAAGCTTTCTTT
-,TRBV29-1,-,TRBJ1-3,CSVSPGYSGNTIYF,TGCAGCGTCTCACCGGGGTACTCTGGAAACACCATATATTTT
-,TRBV7-2,TRBD1,TRBJ1-4,CASSFPQDRGQQLFF,TGTGCCAGCAGCTTTCCCCAGGACAGGGGACAGCAACTGTTTTTT
-,TRBV12-3/TRBV12-4,-,TRBJ1-1,CASSWVVNTEAFF,TGTGCCAGCAGTTGGGTTGTGAACACTGAAGCTTTCTTT
-,TRBV5-6,TRBD1,TRBJ1-4,CASSLAAGTGDEKLFF,TGTGCCAGCAGCTTGGCTGCCGGGACAGGGGATGAAAAACTGTTTTTT
-,TRBV5-1,-,TRBJ2-7,CASSLGPRGYEQYF,TGCGCCAGCAGCTTGGGGCCCCGGGGGTACGAGCAGTACTTC
-,TRBV10-3,TRBD2,TRBJ2-1,CAIRSSGDDNEQFF,TGTGCCATCAGGAGTAGCGGGGATGACAATGAGCAGTTCTTC
-,TRBV7-8,TRBD1,TRBJ2-5,CASSFSGQGFGTQYF,TGTGCCAGCAGCTTTTCCGGACAGGGGTTTGGGACCCAGTACTTC
once,TRBV6-5,-,TRBJ2-1,CASGKRGGPYNEQFF,TGTGCCAGCGGAAAAAGGGGGGGGCCCTACAATGAGCAGTTCTTC
-,TRBV11-3,-,TRBJ2-7,CASSSGTGPSYEQYF,TGTGCCAGCAGCTCCGGAACAGGGCCCTCCTACGAGCAGTACTTC
-,TRBV4-3,-,TRBJ2-5,CASSPRGFQETQYF,TGCGCCAGCAGCCCTCGGGGGTTCCAAGAGACCCAGTACTTC
few,TRBV7-9,-,TRBJ1-2,CASSLAVVQRIYGYTF,TGTGCCAGCAGCTTAGCGGTAGTACAGAGAATCTATGGCTACACCTTC
-,TRBV6-5,-,TRBJ2-6,CASTAGANVLTF,TGTGCCAGCACGGCTGGGGCCAACGTCCTGACTTTC
-,TRBV18,-,TRBJ2-3,CASSGVGGDTQYF,TGTGCCAGCTCAGGCGTTGGGGGAGATACGCAGTATTTT
-,TRBV30,-,TRBJ2-3,CACPPGVAWSF,TGTGCCTGCCCCCCCGGGGTAGCTTGGTCTTTT
-,TRBV5-8,TRBD1,TRBJ2-1,CASTRSGRDSGQFF,TGTGCCAGCACCAGGAGTGGACGGGACAGTGGGCAGTTCTTC
-,TRBV11-1,TRBD2,TRBJ2-7,CASSRGEVGYEQYF,TGTGCCAGCAGCCGGGGGGAGGTGGGCTACGAGCAGTACTTC
-,TRBV6-4,TRBD1,TRBJ2-3,CASRGGEADTQYF,TGTGCCAGCAGAGGGGGCGAGGCAGATACGCAGTATTTT
-,TRBV7-2,TRBD1,TRBJ2-2,CASRPYRGKGGDTGELFF,TGTGCCAGCAGACCCTACAGGGGGAAAGGTGGGGACACCGGGGAGCTGTTTTTT
-,TRBV28,TRBD1,TRBJ1-5,CASSRGGYQPQHF,TGTGCCAGCAGCAGGGGGGGGTATCAGCCCCAGCATTTT
-,TRBV6-5,TRBD2,TRBJ2-1,CASITSGSGEQFF,TGTGCCAGCATTACTAGCGGGAGTGGTGAGCAGTTCTTC
-,TRBV4-2,-,TRBJ1-1,CASSQDGQGTEAFF,TGTGCCAGCAGCCAAGATGGGCAGGGCACTGAAGCTTTCTTT
-,TRBV9,-,TRBJ2-3,CASSVVGASTDTQYF,TGTGCCAGCAGCGTAGTGGGGGCCAGCACAGATACGCAGTATTTT
-,TRBV3-1/TRBV3-2,-,TRBJ1-2,CASSQDTNYGYTF,TGTGCCAGCAGCCAAGACACTAACTATGGCTACACCTTC
-,TRBV7-3,TRBD2,TRBJ2-5,CASRQTGTSSTETQYF,TGTGCCAGCAGGCAAACCGGGACTAGCTCGACGGAGACCCAGTACTTC
-,TRBV4-1,-,TRBJ1-1,CASSQERGDTEAFF,TGCGCCAGCAGCCAAGAAAGGGGGGACACTGAAGCTTTCTTT
-,TRBV5-1,-,TRBJ2-5,CASSFWADQETQYF,TGCGCCAGCAGCTTCTGGGCGGACCAAGAGACCCAGTACTTC
-,TRBV21-1,-,TRBJ2-7,CASSKEPGQGTYEQYF,TGTGCCAGCAGCAAAGAACCGGGACAGGGGACCTACGAGCAGTACTTC
-,TRBV3-1/TRBV3-2,-,TRBJ2-1,CASSLTGGTSSYNEQFF,TGTGCCAGCAGCCTCACAGGCGGAACTAGTTCGTACAATGAGCAGTTCTTC
-,TRBV11-3,-,TRBJ2-1,CASSSTASYNEQFF,TGTGCCAGCAGCTCTACGGCCTCCTACAATGAGCAGTTCTTC
-,TRBV7-2,TRBD2,TRBJ2-3,CASSPAGAGLGTQYF,TGTGCCAGCAGCCCAGCGGGAGCGGGGTTGGGAACGCAGTATTTT
once,TRBV9,-,TRBJ1-6,CASSVAGQLGTNSPLHF,TGTGCCAGCAGCGTAGCTGGCCAGTTGGGTACTAATTCACCCCTCCACTTT
few,TRBV6-2/TRBV6-3,-,TRBJ2-7,CASSYRDTYEQYF,TGTGCCAGCAGTTACCGGGACACCTACGAGCAGTACTTC
-,TRBV5-6,TRBD1,TRBJ1-3,CASSFPDRGDTIYF,TGTGCCAGCAGCTTTCCGGACAGGGGAGACACCATATATTTT
-,TRBV5-1,TRBD1,TRBJ1-6,CASSLDRLGTGRVNSPLHF,TGCGCCAGCAGCTTGGACCGACTCGGGACAGGACGAGTTAATTCACCCCTCCACTTT
-,TRBV25-1,TRBD1,TRBJ1-2,CASTGSGGSYGYTF,TGTGCCAGCACTGGATCAGGGGGGAGCTATGGCTACACCTTC
once,TRBV2,TRBD1,TRBJ2-7,CASKQTGGYEQYF,TGTGCCAGCAAACAAACAGGGGGCTACGAGCAGTACTTC
-,TRBV9,-,TRBJ1-1,CASSSRGGGGTEAFF,TGTGCCAGCAGCTCTCGTGGGGGAGGAGGCACTGAAGCTTTCTTT
-,TRBV9,-,TRBJ1-1,CASSVLKDLNTEAFF,TGTGCCAGCAGCGTACTGAAGGACCTGAACACTGAAGCTTTCTTT